The present entry profiles one T cell receptor beta chain with its context. Its antigen has not been determined. A read error may account for a junction end that differs from germline. Measured from the cysteine to the phenylalanine, the CDR3 is 14 residues long. Of the read, only the CDR3 DNA is kept; its 42 bases are in frame from base 1. Taken from the germline V gene, the CDR1 and CDR2 loops are MDHEN and SYDVKM. The sample belongs to a study of T cells in Graves' hyperthyroidism and ophthalmopathy (dated by TCRdb to the late 2010s). The study in broad terms: Peripheral blood was sampled at the time of initial diagnosis, prior to any treatment. To identify distinguishing TCR V-J signatures, a discovery cohort of 90 to 100 patients was used, comprising under 45 with Graves' ophthalmopathy and some 60 with stable Graves' hyperthyroidism. Prospective prediction of ophthalmopathy was tested in an independent validation cohort consisting of 18 to 20 hyperthyroidism patients and some 15 patients who later progressed to ophthalmopathy. The 100 discovery patients were randomly split 7:3 into training and test sets. The study also compared thyroid tissue and blood T-cell repertoires from about six Graves' hyperthyroidism patients. Following sampling, methimazole starting at 30 mg daily was given to hyperthyroidism patients, and high-dose intravenous methylprednisolone was given to ophthalmopathy patients. The paper describes TCR Vbeta CDR3 sequencing of 140 or so peripheral blood samples, made up of some 42 ophthalmopathy patients, over 70 hyperthyroidism patients and approximately 17 progressor patients. General conclusions and limits of the study: During validation, the model predicted progression to ophthalmopathy a median of about 5.9 months ahead of onset, with approximately 71% sensitivity and more than 72% specificity. Sample size was not statistically predetermined, and blinding of investigators to group allocation was not performed. Ophthalmopathy was separated from stable hyperthyroidism by a 13 V-J signature model, with over 85% sensitivity and roughly 81% specificity obtained in cross-validation and 80%/75% obtained in testing. Most expanded thyroid clonotypes (frequency above 0.001) were also detected in blood, a finding suggesting that blood repertoires may reflect thyroid immune responses.

A patient counted as having stable Graves' hyperthyroidism if no progression to ophthalmopathy occurred over 18 months of follow-up. Hyperthyroidism patients were newly diagnosed, with disease duration under 2 months, and aged 18 to 65 years. Exclusion was applied to patients with uncontrolled infections, other autoimmune diseases, pregnancy or lactation. Diagnoses relied on clinical symptoms, serum thyroxine and TRAb, thyroid ultrasound and orbital computed tomography. PBMCs were isolated from around 10 ml of fresh peripheral blood by Ficoll-Paque density gradient centrifugation. Trizol reagent was used to extract total RNA, and RNA quality was then checked on an Agilent 2100 Bioanalyzer. The TCR beta CDR3 regions were amplified from the RNA transcripts. A first-round RT-PCR of the TCR CDR3 used the HTBI primer set with the Qiagen OneStep RT-PCR kit. Libraries were constructed in a second round of multiplex PCR, after which size selection and purification were carried out. The libraries were sequenced on an Illumina HiSeq2000 using paired-end 100 bp reads. The paper's data handling went like this. Raw data were processed with SOAPnuke, discarding reads with adapters, uncalled bases, mean Phred below 15, or no exact constant-primer or identifier match. High-quality paired reads were merged with COPE v1.2.5, and unique nucleotide sequences were defined as clonotypes. Clonotypes were aligned to IMGT TRBV, TRBD and TRBJ reference segments using MiTCR v1.1. The analysis included only V-J combinations with a frequency above 0.0001, which together covered around 99% of the repertoires. A TCS score was defined as the ratio between F50 (clonal expansion) and ExV (chaos), using BLOSUM62-based TCRdist between CDR3 peptides within each V-J. Welch's t-statistics and random forest reduced some 510 V-J features to roughly 13, which were used in a naive Bayes classifier (R e1071). TCRdb applied fastp at Q25 and MiXCR to the public reads, then kept only in-frame beta chains. Each entry merges the rows of one CDR3 protein and shows their most common DNA and genes. These V and J calls rely on TCRdb rather than the paper's analysis. The sample yields approximately 530,000 distinct CDR3 sequences; around 15% were counted once. 15% to 20% of the sample is taken by the ten largest.

Material for sequencing was blood. The chain was built from TRBV28 and TRBJ1-4; a confident D gene designation cannot be given. This receptor was obtained from a woman aged 18-29 years with Graves' hyperthyroidism. The CDR3 region: CASSPEATNEELFF. The DNA sequence follows: TGTGCCAGCAGTCCAGAAGCAACTAATGAAGAACTGTTTTTT. With all but the CDR3 taken from the reference TRBV28 and TRBJ1-4 genes, the full variable domain is: DVKVTQSSRYLVKRTGEKVFLECVQDMDHENMFWYRQDPGLGLRLIYFSYDVKMKEKGDIPEGYSVSREKKERFSLILESASTNQTSMYLCASSPEATNEELFFGSGTQLSVL.